The T cell receptor (beta chain) under discussion was sequenced for a study of shared clonotypes between healthy human individuals. The material for each subset, its genomic DNA, was split evenly across several immunoSEQ plates. Replicate PCRs from sorted subsets contained 200 ng DNA, which is some 32,000 T cell genomes. This table comes from immunoSEQ multiplex PCR, and its TCRdb copy is limited to in-frame clones, with some not included. There are roughly 300,000 clones in the sample; around 67% occur only once, and about 9.4% lies in the top ten. The CDR3 extends over 14 amino acids. Germline lookup yields CDR1 SQVTM and CDR2 ANQGSEA. V dropped 8 bases and J dropped 4 bases, with 20 bases sitting between them. Findings of the study overall: Depth was large, yet rarefaction showed that sorted-subset sequencing was incomplete. Clonotype sharing levels among donors were expected to vary with sequencing depth.

As concerns this clone: Its antigen is unknown.

The chain recombines TRBV29-1 with TRBJ1-1, with D possibly matching TRBD1 (6 bases). The sequence was collected from a man between 25 and 39 years old in good health. Specimen: memory CD4+ T cells sorted from blood. Documented subset: CD45RA-negative fraction. The chain's CDR3 is CSMRRGAVGTEAFF. Written as DNA, the CDR3 is TGCAGCATGAGGCGGGGGGCGGTCGGCACTGAAGCTTTCTTT.